This TCR beta chain was captured by sequencing in a study of T cell clonality in common variable immunodeficiency. Study-wide points: Fewer deletions and N-nucleotide insertions were reportedly seen in common variable immunodeficiency TCR beta sequences. Shared TCRbeta clones were fewer between CVID subjects than controls.

This clone was seen ten or more times. Its antigen remains unknown. The sequence runs out 3 residues before the end of the CDR3; the remainder is reconstructed from the germline J gene. Both groups were predominantly of Caucasian heritage. This table comes from immunoSEQ multiplex PCR, and its TCRdb copy is limited to in-frame clones, with some not included. The sample has about 35,000 clones, none seen only once; the top ten hold roughly 3.5%. CDR3 length: 15 residues. Germline V lookup: CDR1 SNHLY, CDR2 FYNNEI. Germline trimming cut 7 bases from V and 2 bases from J; bases unmatched to any gene: 10. The receptor was derived from a person aged 18 to 70 in good health. The sample comprised peripheral blood mononuclear cells. J is TRBJ2-7 and V is TRBV2, with TRBD2 identical over 8 bases. The sequenced part of the CDR3 DNA is TGTGCCAGCACCACGGAGGCGGGAGGCCCCTACGAG. Translated: CASTTEAGGPYE. The whole CDR3 region reads CASTTEAGGPYEQYF.